These 13 T cell receptor beta chains came from one sample sequenced in a study of response to subunit inactivated influenza vaccine. TCRdb independently ran MiXCR on the RT-PCR reads; one entry per CDR3 protein. Found here are 490,000 or so distinct CDR3 sequences, less than 10% of them singletons; the top ten hold approximately 13%. Sequenced here: PBMCs from blood, sampled roughly 24 months after vaccination. The origin of the receptors is a man between 45 and 75 years old who received an inactivated influenza vaccine.

This chain links TRBV27 with TRBJ2-1, with D uncertain. V was shortened by 2 bases and J by 7 bases, with 12 bases between the two germline ends. Germline CDR1 and CDR2: MNHEY and SMNVEV (reference sequence). The CDR3 runs 14 residues. CDR3 protein: CASSLTEPWNEQFF. The CDR3 DNA sequence: TGTGCCAGCAGTTTAACAGAACCGTGGAATGAGCAGTTCTTC.

This clonotype showed up many times. The CDR3 DNA sequence: TGCGCCAGCAGCCAAGATCGGGGGCCACAAGAGACCCAGTACTTC. It codes for CASSQDRGPQETQYF. The gene calls are TRBV4-1 and TRBJ2-5, with D tentatively TRBD1 or TRBD2 (6 bases each). Germline CDR1 is MGHRA and CDR2 is YSYEKL. V lost 0 bases and J 2 bases, leaving 10 bases between the germline ends. CDR3 length equals 15 residues.

V usage is TRBV24-1 and J usage is TRBJ2-3; the D gene is possibly TRBD2 (6 bases). Germline V gene sequence: CDR1 KGHDR, CDR2 SFDVKD. The CDR3 is 15 amino acids. The germline V and J ends were trimmed by 4 bases and 3 bases, with 13 bases remaining between them. The CDR3 spells CATSEPGEGTDTQYF. The CDR3 DNA follows: TGTGCCACCAGTGAACCGGGAGAGGGTACAGATACGCAGTATTTT.

In its sample, this clonotype was seen a few times. The CDR3 sequence: CSVGTQGNIQYF. As DNA, the CDR3 is TGCAGCGTAGGGACACAGGGAAACATTCAGTACTTC. The genes are TRBV29-1 and TRBJ2-4; TRBD1 is a possible D gene (6 bases). The CDR3 is 12 residues long. In germline, CDR1 is SQVTM, CDR2 ANQGSEA. V lost 6 bases, J lost 6 bases, and 12 bases lay in between.

This clonotype showed up just a few times. The J gene is TRBJ2-7, the V gene TRBV2; tentative D call: TRBD2 (6 bases). V lost 4 bases, J lost 6 bases, and 13 bases lay in between. Germline CDR1 SNHLY, CDR2 FYNNEI. The CDR3 extends over 13 amino acids. As DNA, the CDR3 is TGTGCCAGCAGTGCGGGGGACGGATCCGAGCAGTACTTC. Translating it yields CASSAGDGSEQYF.

This clonotype was detected a few times. This rearrangement joins TRBV7-8 to TRBJ2-7; no firm D call. The CDR3 extends over 14 amino acids. Trimming left V 0 bases short and J 5 bases short, with 11 bases between. The germline CDR1 and CDR2 sequences are SGHVS and FQNEAQ. The CDR3 spells CASSLALRRHEQYF. For the CDR3, the DNA is TGTGCCAGCAGCTTAGCGCTGAGGCGGCACGAGCAGTACTTC.

In this sample, this clonotype turned up a few times. The genes are TRBV29-1 and TRBJ2-7; no firm D call. CDR1 is SQVTM and CDR2 is ANQGSEA in the germline V gene. The CDR3 loop spans 14 amino acids. V was pared by 5 bases and J by 2 bases, with 16 bases between. This chain's CDR3 is CSVKRTASTYEQYF. CDR3 nucleotides: TGCAGCGTTAAGCGCACGGCCAGCACCTACGAGCAGTACTTC.

This clonotype was observed many times. V is TRBV5-5 and J is TRBJ1-5, with 10 bases that match TRBD1. The CDR3 contains 14 residues. V was clipped by 5 bases and J by 9 bases; unmatched bases: 8. The germline gives CDR1 SGHKS, CDR2 YYEKEE (reference sequence). CDR3 amino acids: CASRLGQGDTPQHF. CDR3 in DNA: TGTGCCAGCAGACTTGGACAGGGGGATACGCCCCAGCATTTT.

This chain links TRBV30 with TRBJ1-1; D may be TRBD1 (6 bases). This CDR3 region has 14 residues. Germline V gene lookup returns CDR1 GTSNPN and CDR2 SVGIG (reference sequence). V gave up 3 bases and J gave up 4 bases, with 15 bases separating them. CDR3 sequence reads: CAWSKKGGTTEAFF. CDR3 sequence (DNA): TGTGCCTGGAGCAAAAAGGGGGGGACCACTGAAGCTTTCTTT.

This clonotype occurred a few times. The rearrangement links TRBV12-3 or TRBV12-4 to TRBJ1-5; no definite D call. Trimming shortened V by 6 bases and J by 4 bases, and 10 bases separated the two germline ends. The CDR3 runs to 13 residues. CDR3 sequence (DNA): TGTGCCAGCAGCCTTACTACTAATCAGCCCCAGCATTTT. Its protein product is CASSLTTNQPQHF.

This clonotype was seen a few times. The gene calls are TRBV20-1 and TRBJ2-2; D is possibly TRBD2 (5 bases). The CDR3 runs 15 residues. Germline values: CDR1 DFQATT, CDR2 SNEGSKA (reference sequence). Trimming stripped 0 bases from V and 4 bases from J, with 12 bases between. The CDR3 loop reads CSAREGSGGTGELFF. DNA of the CDR3: TGCAGTGCTAGAGAAGGGAGTGGAGGCACCGGGGAGCTGTTTTTT.

This clonotype was counted a few times. This chain uses TRBV20-1 with TRBJ2-4; 10 bases line up with TRBD2. The length of the CDR3 is 11 residues. CDR1 and CDR2 from the germline V gene are DFQATT and SNEGSKA (reference sequence). With 1 base clipped from V and 12 bases from J, the junction kept 0 bases outside the gene matches. CDR3 sequence reads: CSARGLAGQYF. The CDR3, as DNA: TGCAGTGCTAGAGGACTAGCGGGTCAGTACTTC.

The rearrangement joins TRBV4-2 to TRBJ2-2, with D uncertain. This CDR3 region has 16 residues. Germline CDR1 and CDR2: LGHNA and YNFKEQ. V lost 1 base, J lost 4 bases, and 13 bases lay in between. Here the CDR3 DNA reads TGTGCCAGCAGCCAAGCGGCGGTCTCCTTCACCGGGGAGCTGTTTTTT. Amino acids: CASSQAAVSFTGELFF.